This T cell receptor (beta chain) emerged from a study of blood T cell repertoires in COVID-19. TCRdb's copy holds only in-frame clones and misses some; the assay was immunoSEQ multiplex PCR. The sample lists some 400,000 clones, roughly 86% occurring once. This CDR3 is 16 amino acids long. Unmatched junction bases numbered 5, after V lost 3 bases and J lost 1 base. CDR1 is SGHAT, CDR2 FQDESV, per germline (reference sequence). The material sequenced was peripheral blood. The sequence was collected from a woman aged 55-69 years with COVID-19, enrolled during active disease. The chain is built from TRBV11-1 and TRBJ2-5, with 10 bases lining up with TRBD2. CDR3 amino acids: CASSLGSGGPQETQYF. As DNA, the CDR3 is TGTGCCAGCAGCTTGGGTAGCGGGGGGCCCCAAGAGACCCAGTACTTC.